This T cell receptor (beta chain) originates from a study of T cell responses to AZD1222 COVID-19 vaccine. Looking at the study overall: The analysis combined second doses at about 4 or about 12 weeks. Study-wide points: Spike-specific TCRs gained breadth and depth after people received two AZD1222 doses. Repertoire samples came only from after the peak T cell response. Close to half of spike-specific TCRs reportedly recognize unmutated variant regions.

Assay: immunoSEQ multiplex PCR; the TCRdb copy retains only in-frame clones and omits some. The sample lists roughly 100,000 clones; about 81% were seen once. Remarks on this clone: Its matching antigen is unknown.

The sequence derives from an adult in good health. The material was peripheral blood, obtained on day 0 of AZD1222 vaccination.

This chain's CDR3 is CATRSNTEAFF. CDR3 bases: TGTGCCACCCGATCCAACACTGAAGCTTTCTTT. This chain connects TRBV6-4 to TRBJ1-1; D call uncertain. With 10 bases removed from V and 2 bases from J, the gap between germline ends came to 8 bases. Per the germline V gene, CDR1 is MRHNA and CDR2 is SNTAGT. The CDR3 contains 11 residues.